The entry below gives a single TCR beta chain sequence along with its context. CDR1 is SEHNR, CDR2 FQNEAQ, per germline (reference sequence). CDR3 length: 15 residues. Unstimulated regulatory T cells (CD4+CD25+CD127-), CD4+CD25- non-regulatory cells, CD4 and CD8 cells were FACS-sorted from thawed PBMCs. The entry originates in a study of Tregs in tolerant kidney transplant recipients. Libraries were prepared by immunoSEQ multiplex PCR; TCRdb keeps only in-frame clonotypes and omits some of them. The table records approximately 43,000 clones, 91% of them present only once. Sequences were obtained from Tregs from blood. This sequence originates from a human donor in good health. The V call is TRBV7-9, the J call TRBJ2-7, with D possibly being TRBD1 or TRBD2 (5 bases each). Matching the DNA end better, TRBJ2-5 makes the J call doubtful. CDR3 DNA: TGTGCCAGCAGCTTAGTGTGGGGGATGAGGGAGACCCAGTACTTC. Amino acid sequence: CASSLVWGMRETQYF.